This section outlines one TCR beta chain sequence together with its context. Its antigen is not identified. Only in-frame clones appear in the TCRdb table, and some are missing; sequencing was by immunoSEQ multiplex PCR. Among tens of thousands of clones, about 72% were seen once, and the ten largest hold roughly 4.9%. The data originate from a study of CD4+ T cells in melanoma. Findings of the study overall: Diverse differentiation states were reported for melanoma neoantigen-specific CD4+ T cells. CD8+ T cell, macrophage and B cell function reportedly correlated with neoantigen-specific CD4+ T cells.

Looked up from germline, CDR1 is MNHNS and CDR2 is SASEGT. This CDR3 has 11 amino acids. Trimming took 11 bases from V and 4 from J, leaving 11 bases between them. The specimen sequenced was tumor tissue. This TCR came from a human donor with melanoma. The chain couples TRBV6-1 to TRBJ1-2; D unresolved. CDR3 protein: CAAQLGYGYTF. In nucleotides, the CDR3 is TGTGCCGCACAGCTTGGCTATGGCTACACCTTC.